The clone carrying this T cell receptor (beta chain) was recorded many times. The antigen remains unidentified. V was trimmed by 6 bases and J by 5 bases, leaving 17 bases between them. Germline CDR1 ENHRY, CDR2 SYGVKD. The CDR3 covers 14 residues. The authors ran a second PCR of about 6 to 12 cycles using a sample-barcoded 5' primer and a J-beta primer mix. Each cDNA molecule was tagged by a template-switch adaptor with 12 random nucleotides. MiXCR was run by TCRdb on the 5' RACE reads, yielding one entry per CDR3 protein. The sample holds about 1.7 million distinct CDR3 sequences, roughly 30% seen once. The data stem from a study of blood T cells in healthy people across ages. Study-level points and caveats: Changes seen in expanded clonotypes were possibly confounded by donor CMV status left unknown. A strong correlation was found between TCR beta diversity and the percentage of naive T cells.

This sequence was found in a woman younger than 45 in good health. Material for sequencing was blood. The chain joins TRBV10-3 to TRBJ2-7; D ambiguous. In DNA, the CDR3 is TGTGCCATCAGCGCTCTTCTCGGTGTTCACGAGCAGTACTTC. This codes for CAISALLGVHEQYF.